This T cell receptor (beta chain) was sequenced during a study of blood T cell repertoires in COVID-19 (dated by TCRdb to 2020 to 2022). Some background on the complete study: The collaborator samples originated in the United States, Italy and Spain and spanned the acute and convalescent phases of COVID-19. The samples were drawn from the first 160 participants of the ongoing ImmuneRACE study and from 950 to 1,500 subjects provided by 6 global collaborators. HLA class I and class II types, where available, came from metadata supplied by the sample provider rather than from assay-based typing. Subjects who had been exposed to COVID-19, were actively infected with it, or had recovered from it provided the deeply sampled blood TCRbeta repertoires that made up the dataset. The prospective study material was composed of cDNA or gDNA derived from T cells, B-cell-depleted T cells, or PBMCs. A de-identified subject ID, COVID-19 status, age in years and sex were almost always included in the sample metadata. The repertoires were released in a freely available public database meant as a resource for research on the immune response to SARS-CoV-2.

There are 15 amino acids in the CDR3, from cysteine to phenylalanine inclusive. Just the 45-base CDR3 DNA is kept, in frame starting at base 1. Trimming takes 6 bases off V and 2 bases off J; junction bases not matched to a gene: 4. In the germline V gene (reference sequence), CDR1 corresponds to LNHDA and CDR2 to SQIVND. Whole blood was collected in K2EDTA tubes by collaborating institutions according to the institutions' own protocols. For TCRbeta analysis, collaborator samples were shipped as frozen whole blood, as isolated PBMCs, or as DNA extracted from either sample type. About this clone: This clone's antigen is unknown. Base qualities are missing; no much larger clone stands one base away.

TCRbeta CDR3 regions were amplified from genomic DNA using the immunoSEQ Assay, a bias-controlled multiplex PCR. Per the source publication's procedure: The number of nucleated cells in each sample was estimated from the amplification of reference gene primers within the assay. Sequence reads were collapsed and filtered to measure the absolute abundance of every unique TCRbeta CDR3 rearrangement. For each sample, productive Simpson clonality was calculated as the square root of Simpson's diversity index across productive rearrangements. This is the immuneACCESS table as TCRdb keeps it, with only in-frame sequences that have V and J called. A part of the clones is gone; compared with another copy, unresolved V genes explain less than half, and the rest is unexplained. That table gives V, J and clone size, and the DNA gave D and trimming. This sample gives about 260,000 clones in total; approximately 88% of them show up just once. Around 0.7% of the sample goes to the ten largest clones.

On the study overall, not on this receptor specifically: The amount of clinical and demographic metadata varied by source and participant and was provided uncurated.

The chain is made from TRBV19 and TRBJ1-5; 10 bases in the middle match TRBD1. The sequence was obtained from a human donor in a cohort sampled during active COVID-19. Sequenced sample: peripheral blood. The sequenced DNA: TGTGCCAGTAGGGGGACAGGGGCTGGCAATCAGCCCCAGCATTTT. This translates into CASRGTGAGNQPQHF. Beyond the CDR3, the reference TRBV19 and TRBJ1-5 genes provide the residues; the full variable domain reads: DGGITQSPKYLFRKEGQNVTLSCEQNLNHDAMYWYRQDPGQGLRLIYYSQIVNDFQKGDIAEGYSVSREKKESFPLTVTSAQKNPTAFYLCASRGTGAGNQPQHFGDGTRLSIL.